This T cell receptor (beta chain) was captured in a study of blood T cell repertoires in COVID-19. Trimming removed 2 bases at V and 0 bases at J, with 11 bases between. Germline assignment: CDR1 LNHDA and CDR2 SQIVND (reference sequence). The CDR3 runs to 15 residues. TCRdb's table, derived via immunoSEQ multiplex PCR, lists solely in-frame clones and lacks some. Here the sample spans 35,000 to 40,000 clones, over 80% being singletons. This sequence joins TRBV19 and TRBJ2-7; possibly TRBD2 for D (7 bases). This sequence originates from a man aged 50-59 years with active COVID-19. The sequencing sample was made of peripheral blood. The CDR3 reads CASSILGGASYEQYF. The CDR3 nucleotides are TGTGCCAGTAGTATACTTGGGGGGGCCTCCTACGAGCAGTACTTC.